The 16 T cell receptor beta chains listed next were all sequenced from one sample in a study of CD8+CD57+ T cells in acquired aplastic anemia. Patients chosen for sequencing had shown CD8+CD57+ cell expansion by flow cytometry. Profiling that covered TCR beta VDJ and CDR3 relied on genomic DNA as its template. Each CDR3 protein gets one entry after TCRdb re-called the reads with MiXCR. The sample consists of 200,000 to 300,000 distinct CDR3 sequences, about 80% of them appearing once. Source material: sorted CD4+, CD8+, or CD8+CD57+ T cells (not recorded which) from PBMCs. The receptor source for this set is a human donor with aplastic anemia.

Comment on this clonotype: This likely comes from a read error, as the CDR3 has no conserved phenylalanine or tryptophan at its end. The DNA is omitted, as the CDR3 cannot be located on it reliably, and the CDR3 follows TCRdb's listing. The rearrangement joins TRBV7-9 to TRBJ2-3; the D call of TRBD1 is as the table states it, not checked on the DNA. With termini counted, the CDR3 has 13 amino acids. Germline loops: CDR1 SEHNR, CDR2 FQNEAQ (reference sequence). The CDR3 reads CASSLGPGELLFG.

This chain joins TRBV7-9 and TRBJ1-3, with D unclear. CDR1 is SEHNR and CDR2 is FQNEAQ in the germline V gene (reference sequence). The CDR3 runs 15 residues. Trimming took 5 bases from V and 7 from J, leaving 18 bases between them. CDR3 nucleotides: TGTGCCAGCAGCGTAGGTGGTTCTCAAACGAACACCATATATTTT. Translation gives CASSVGGSQTNTIYF.

This chain connects TRBV2 to TRBJ1-3; D is unclear. The V end was cut by 6 bases, the J end by 0 bases, with 12 bases between. The CDR3 length is 15 residues. In germline, CDR1 is SNHLY, CDR2 FYNNEI. DNA of the CDR3: TGTGCCAGCAGCACTAACAGTGCCTCTGGAAACACCATATATTTT. Translating gives CASSTNSASGNTIYF.

This clonotype showed up many times. Relative to the germline gene, one junction end is altered; a read error may explain this. The V gene is TRBV7-8, the J gene TRBJ1-6; D gene uncertain. CDR3 size: 15 residues. Per the germline V gene, CDR1 is SGHVS and CDR2 is FQNEAQ. The CDR3 region has the DNA TGTGCCAGCAGCTTAGCGGGAGGTCCCGATACGCAGCATCATTTT. This encodes CASSLAGGPDTQHHF.

V and J are TRBV7-8 and TRBJ2-3; 7 bases align to TRBD2. This CDR3 spans 14 amino acids. Unmatched junction bases numbered 7, after V lost 4 bases and J lost 6 bases. The germline gives CDR1 SGHVS, CDR2 FQNEAQ. The chain's CDR3 is CASSYAGAPDTQYF. CDR3 DNA sequence: TGTGCCAGCAGCTACGCGGGAGCACCTGATACGCAGTATTTT.

The rearrangement links TRBV9 to TRBJ2-3; TRBD2 matches at 9 bases. Looked up from germline, CDR1 is SGDLS and CDR2 is YYNGEE. V was pared by 3 bases and J by 11 bases, with 10 bases of the junction left unmatched. This CDR3 is 14 amino acids long. CDR3 amino acids: CASSGAGGPARQYF. CDR3 sequence (DNA): TGTGCCAGCAGCGGAGCGGGGGGTCCCGCTAGGCAGTATTTT.

As regards this clonotype: The junction departs from the called germline gene at one end, perhaps through a read error. The chain is built from TRBV9 and TRBJ2-3; D may be TRBD1 (6 bases). Germline-derived CDR1 and CDR2 are SGDLS and YYNGEE. This CDR3 region has 14 residues. The CDR3 loop reads CASSVWWTDNTRDF. Here the CDR3 DNA reads TGTGCCAGCAGCGTATGGTGGACAGATAACACCCGGGATTTT.

Comments on this clonotype: The junction differs from germline at one of its ends, possibly a read error. CDR3 in amino acids: CASSEPYRNQPQHF. In DNA form, the CDR3 reads TGTGCCAGCAGTGAGCCGTATAGAAATCAGCCCCAGCACTTC. The chain joins TRBV2 to TRBJ2-7; no firm D call. Germline V lookup: CDR1 SNHLY, CDR2 FYNNEI. This CDR3 contains 14 residues.

A few counts support this clonotype. V and J are TRBV19 and TRBJ2-1, with D tentatively TRBD1 or TRBD2 (5 bases each). CDR1 and CDR2 (germline): LNHDA, SQIVND (reference sequence). The V gene lost 5 bases and the J gene lost 6 bases, with 17 bases spanning the gap. This CDR3 contains 15 residues. CDR3 in amino acids: CASSGAGGSSNEQFF. The CDR3 nucleotides are TGTGCCAGTAGTGGGGCTGGGGGATCTTCCAATGAGCAGTTCTTC.

The V and J genes are TRBV7-6 and TRBJ2-6; TRBD2 agrees at 8 bases. The CDR3 is made up of 16 amino acids. Trimming took 7 bases from V and 15 from J; bases not matched to a gene: 20. Germline-derived CDR1 and CDR2 are SGHVS and FNYEAQ. The DNA for the CDR3 is TGTGCCAGCACCCTAGGGAGTAGCCCCGGGGGGGCCAACCTGACTTTC. Translation: CASTLGSSPGGANLTF.

The rearrangement joins TRBV5-4 to TRBJ2-1; weak D call: TRBD2 (5 bases). Between the trimmed V and J ends, which lost 7 bases and 2 bases, there was a span of 16 bases. The CDR3 covers 15 residues. Germline CDR1 SGHNT, CDR2 YYREEE (reference sequence). For the CDR3, the DNA is TGTGCCAGCGGCATAGTTAGCGCAGCCTACAATGAGCAGTTCTTC. Its protein product is CASGIVSAAYNEQFF.

The genes are TRBV24-1 and TRBJ2-3, with TRBD1 matching over 10 bases. Trimming cost V 5 bases and J 4 bases; bases outside gene matches: 11. The CDR3 extends over 17 amino acids. The V gene's germline CDR1 is KGHDR and CDR2 SFDVKD. The CDR3 DNA reads TGTGCCACCAGTGGTACCTTAGGGACAGGGGAGGCAGATACGCAGTATTTT. Its protein is CATSGTLGTGEADTQYF.

This clonotype occurred many times. One end of the junction does not line up with germline, which may come from a read error. For the CDR3, the DNA is TGTGCCGGCAGCGTATCGGGAGCCTACAATGAGCAGTTCTTC. This translates into CAGSVSGAYNEQFF. The V gene is TRBV9, the J gene TRBJ2-1, with D possibly matching TRBD2 (6 bases). The germline V gene encodes CDR1 SGDLS and CDR2 YYNGEE. The CDR3 runs 14 residues. Drawing the rest from reference TRBV9 and TRBJ2-1, the complete variable domain is DSGVTQTPKHLITATGQRVTLRCSPRSGDLSVYWYQQSLDQGLQFLIQYYNGEERAKGNILERFSAQQFPDLHSELNLSSLELGDSALYFCAGSVSGAYNEQFFGPGTRLTVL.

This clonotype was seen only a few times. The gene calls are TRBV2 and TRBJ1-6, with D unresolved. Germline V gene lookup returns CDR1 SNHLY and CDR2 FYNNEI. The length of the CDR3 is 15 residues. V was trimmed by 2 bases and J by 10 bases, leaving 15 bases between them. The CDR3 bases are TGTGCCAGCAGTGAATGGAGCCTTCTGGGATCACCCCTCCACTTT. It encodes CASSEWSLLGSPLHF.

The chain has TRBV15 and TRBJ2-3; D is undetermined. The closer fit of TRBJ2-5 to the DNA end suggests the J call may be wrong. Germline-derived CDR1 and CDR2 are LNHNV and YYDKDF (reference sequence). This CDR3 is 14 amino acids long. The CDR3 sequence is CATSRGSDHDTQYF. CDR3 DNA sequence: TGTGCCACCAGCAGAGGCAGCGATCACGATACCCAGTACTTC.

This clonotype has a single count. A much bigger clone sits one base away, suggesting this may be a read error. The gene calls are TRBV27 and TRBJ2-1; 13 bases are a match to TRBD2. In germline, CDR1 is MNHEY, CDR2 SMNVEV (reference sequence). The length of the CDR3 is 15 residues. The V gene end was trimmed by 6 bases and the J gene end by 7 bases; junction bases not matched to a gene: 6. CDR3: CASRQGLAGRNEQFF. The DNA of the CDR3 is TGTGCCAGCAGACAGGGACTAGCGGGAAGAAATGAGCAGTTCTTC.